The rows below give T cell receptor beta chains drawn from one sample of a study of control samples from healthy donors and cancer patients. The table came from immunoSEQ multiplex PCR; TCRdb's copy has only in-frame clones and leaves some out. The sample lists some 120,000 clones, approximately 93% seen once, with approximately 2.5% in the top ten. The specimen was blood. These receptors originate from a man aged 25 to 40 in good health. CDR3s include the opening cysteine and the closing phenylalanine or tryptophan. Fields, in order: D gene, V gene, clone size, J gene, CDR3 DNA, CDR3 protein. A D gene is named only where the DNA matches it firmly. Not all rows give a size; the values are once, few, many and, for expanded clones, a class.

TRBD1	TRBV5-6	-	TRBJ1-4	TGTGCCAGCAGCCATTCCGACAGGGATCGTGAAAAACTGTTTTTT	CASSHSDRDREKLFF
-	TRBV19	-	TRBJ1-6	TGTGCCAGTAGTAATGGACGGTCCTATAATTCACCCCTCCACTTT	CASSNGRSYNSPLHF
-	TRBV25-1	-	TRBJ2-1	TGTGCCAGCGATCCGGGGGTCGACTACAATGAGCAGTTCTTC	CASDPGVDYNEQFF
TRBD2	TRBV11-2	-	TRBJ2-7	TGTGCCAGCAGCCCCCTCCGCGGGGGAAGCTCCTACGAGCAGTACTTC	CASSPLRGGSSYEQYF
-	TRBV11-3	-	TRBJ1-3	TGTGCCAGCAGCTTGAGAAGAGGAAACACCATATATTTT	CASSLRRGNTIYF
-	TRBV7-9	once	TRBJ2-3	TGTGCCAGCAGCTTAGCGGCAGAGCACCGCCGCACAGATACGCAGTATTTT	CASSLAAEHRRTDTQYF
TRBD1	TRBV19	-	TRBJ2-7	TGTGCCAGTAGTATAAGGGCGGGACAGGGACTCTACGAGCAGTACTTC	CASSIRAGQGLYEQYF
-	TRBV5-5	-	TRBJ1-2	TGTGCCAGCAGCCCTCGGGACGGCTTTAACTATGGCTACACCTTC	CASSPRDGFNYGYTF
-	TRBV3-1/TRBV3-2	-	TRBJ2-1	TGTGCCAGCAGCCAAGTTGGGCCGACGTCGAATGAGCAGTTCTTC	CASSQVGPTSNEQFF
-	TRBV7-9	-	TRBJ2-1	TGTGCCAGCAGCTTAATAGGATGGACCGCGTCCTACAATGAGCAGTTCTTC	CASSLIGWTASYNEQFF
-	TRBV4-1	-	TRBJ1-6	TGCGCCAGCAGCCAAGGGCAGGACTCACCCCTCCACTTT	CASSQGQDSPLHF
-	TRBV5-1	-	TRBJ2-3	TGCGCCAGCAGCTTGTATCGGGAGACAGATACGCAGTATTTT	CASSLYRETDTQYF
-	TRBV4-1	-	TRBJ2-7	TGCGCCAGCAGCCAAGATCGGGGCCCCGGTCCCGAGCAGTACTTC	CASSQDRGPGPEQYF
-	TRBV2	-	TRBJ1-4	TGTGCCAGCAGACCCGGGACTCCCTCGATTAATGAAAAACTGTTTTTT	CASRPGTPSINEKLFF
-	TRBV4-1	-	TRBJ2-1	TGCGCCAGCAGCGCCAGGGGGGATGAGCAGTTCTTC	CASSARGDEQFF
-	TRBV6-5	-	TRBJ1-2	TGTGCCAGCACCTCATATGGATCCTACACCTTC	CASTSYGSYTF
TRBD1	TRBV10-1	-	TRBJ2-6	TGCGCCAGCAGTGCGGGACAGGGGTCGGGGTCTGGGGCCAACGTCCTGACTTTC	CASSAGQGSGSGANVLTF
-	TRBV6-1	-	TRBJ1-4	TGTGCCAGCAGTGAAGGGGGGTGGTCTAATGAAAAACTGTTTTTT	CASSEGGWSNEKLFF
TRBD1	TRBV5-1	-	TRBJ1-4	TGCGCCAGCAGCTTGGAGGTGACAGGGGGATCTAATGAAAAACTGTTTTTT	CASSLEVTGGSNEKLFF
-	TRBV19	-	TRBJ1-1	TGTGCCAGTATTCGTATGGGAGGGAATCGTGCGGCGTCCGGAGCTTTCTTT	CASIRMGGNRAASGAFF
-	TRBV7-9	-	TRBJ1-2	TGTGCCAGCAGCTTGTCTTTAAAAGACAGTAACTATGGCTACACCTTC	CASSLSLKDSNYGYTF